This T cell receptor (beta chain) was sequenced for a study of regulatory T cells in long-lasting Graves disease. Remarks on this clonotype: The target antigen is unknown.

Specified time point: persistent/refractory GD, antithyroid drugs over 5 years with positive TRAb. Researchers made the TCR library from RNA that was extracted from PBMCs. Trimming pared 4 bases from V and 7 bases from J, leaving 11 bases between. This CDR3 region has 13 residues. Building of the TCR beta libraries involved iRepertoire HTBI primers and Arm-PCR of CDR3 regions. One entry per CDR3 protein, called by TCRdb with MiXCR from the multiplex PCR reads. The sample holds 350,000 to 500,000 distinct CDR3 sequences, roughly 21% seen once. Study findings and constraints: Persistent Graves' patients showed a TCR diversity that was lower than that of newly diagnosed ones. More public clonotypes were shared by persistent patients (about 3,000) than by new patients (approximately 990). Repertoires from persistent disease leaned toward TRBV28, TRBJ1-2 and TRBJ2-5.

The chain carries TRBV12-3 or TRBV12-4 and TRBJ1-5; D ambiguous. This receptor was identified in a female donor with Graves disease. The material sequenced was peripheral blood mononuclear cells (PBMCs), taken when the disease was refractory, from a patient treated with antithyroid drugs. The CDR3 here is CASSSSSGQPQHF. In DNA form, the CDR3 reads TGTGCCAGCAGTTCGAGCTCTGGCCAGCCCCAGCATTTT.